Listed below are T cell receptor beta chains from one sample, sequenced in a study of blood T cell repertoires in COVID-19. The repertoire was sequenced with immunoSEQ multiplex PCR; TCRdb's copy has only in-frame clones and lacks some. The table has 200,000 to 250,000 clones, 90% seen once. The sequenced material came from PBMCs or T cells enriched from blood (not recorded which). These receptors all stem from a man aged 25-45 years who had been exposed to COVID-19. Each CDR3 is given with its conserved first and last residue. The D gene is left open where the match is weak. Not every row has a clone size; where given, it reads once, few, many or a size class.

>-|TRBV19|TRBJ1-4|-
CASSSLATNEKLFF
TGTGCCAGTAGTTCCCTTGCAACTAATGAAAAACTGTTTTTT
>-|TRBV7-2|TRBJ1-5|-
CASSPGLYSNQPQHF
TGTGCCAGCAGCCCAGGACTGTATAGCAATCAGCCCCAGCATTTT
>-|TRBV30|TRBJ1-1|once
CAWSALKGANTEAFF
TGTGCCTGGAGTGCCCTAAAGGGAGCGAACACTGAAGCTTTCTTT
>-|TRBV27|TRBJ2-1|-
CASSLTGFNEQFF
TGTGCCAGCAGTTTAACCGGGTTCAATGAGCAGTTCTTC
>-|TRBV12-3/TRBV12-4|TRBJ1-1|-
CASMLRGDAFF
TGTGCCAGCATGTTAAGAGGTGACGCTTTCTTT
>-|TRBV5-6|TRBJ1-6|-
CASSLESSYNSPLHF
TGTGCCAGCAGCTTGGAGAGCTCCTATAATTCACCCCTCCACTTT
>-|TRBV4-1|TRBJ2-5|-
CASSLGSTGWGETQYF
TGCGCCAGCAGCCTAGGAAGTACAGGGTGGGGAGAGACCCAGTACTTC
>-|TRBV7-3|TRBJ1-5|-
CASSPDSNQPQHF
TGTGCCAGCAGCCCAGATAGCAATCAGCCCCAGCATTTT
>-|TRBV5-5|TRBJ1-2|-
CASSFAQKSGYTF
TGTGCCAGCAGCTTTGCTCAGAAGTCTGGCTACACCTTC
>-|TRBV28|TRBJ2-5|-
CASSFSGKSSQETQYF
TGTGCCAGCAGTTTTTCGGGGAAATCGTCCCAAGAGACCCAGTACTTC